The T cell receptor beta chain under discussion was sequenced for a study of early T cells in non-severe SARS-CoV-2 infection. Study at large: Chains were unpaired, as sequencing was done on bulk RNA from unsorted whole blood.

Each cDNA molecule carried a unique molecular identifier. TCRdb independently ran MiXCR on the 5' RACE reads; one entry per CDR3 protein. In the table there are tens of thousands of distinct CDR3 sequences, about 4.9% of which are singletons. Points on this clonotype: Antigen: not known.

General study results and limits: Database matching using VDJdb favored anti-spike CD8 responses, with private and CD4 specificities left missing.

Trimming shortened V by 1 base and J by 6 bases, and 11 bases separated the two germline ends. This CDR3 region has 15 residues. CDR1 is SGHRS and CDR2 is YFSETQ in the germline V gene. The V call is TRBV5-1, the J call TRBJ1-6, with D possibly matching TRBD1 (5 bases). This TCR was sampled from an adult who was a healthcare worker with PCR-confirmed SARS-CoV-2 infection or an uninfected control (not recorded which). The specimen comprised whole blood, sampled at baseline. CDR3 DNA: TGCGCCAGCAGCTTGTCGGGGACGAGTAATTCACCCCTCCACTTT. Translated, it gives CASSLSGTSNSPLHF.